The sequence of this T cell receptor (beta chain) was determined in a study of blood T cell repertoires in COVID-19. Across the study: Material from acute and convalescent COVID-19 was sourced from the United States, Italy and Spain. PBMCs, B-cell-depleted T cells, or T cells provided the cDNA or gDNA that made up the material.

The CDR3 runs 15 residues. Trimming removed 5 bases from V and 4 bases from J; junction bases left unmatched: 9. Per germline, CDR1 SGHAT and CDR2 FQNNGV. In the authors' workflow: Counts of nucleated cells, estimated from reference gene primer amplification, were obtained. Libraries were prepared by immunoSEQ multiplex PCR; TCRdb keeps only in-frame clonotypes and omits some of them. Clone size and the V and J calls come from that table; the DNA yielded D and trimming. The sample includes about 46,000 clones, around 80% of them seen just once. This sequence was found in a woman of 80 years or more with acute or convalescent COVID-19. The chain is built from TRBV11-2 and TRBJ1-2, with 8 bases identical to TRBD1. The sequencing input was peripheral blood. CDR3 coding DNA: TGTGCCAGCAGCGACAGGGGTAGGAGTTCCTATGGCTACACCTTC. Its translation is CASSDRGRSSYGYTF.